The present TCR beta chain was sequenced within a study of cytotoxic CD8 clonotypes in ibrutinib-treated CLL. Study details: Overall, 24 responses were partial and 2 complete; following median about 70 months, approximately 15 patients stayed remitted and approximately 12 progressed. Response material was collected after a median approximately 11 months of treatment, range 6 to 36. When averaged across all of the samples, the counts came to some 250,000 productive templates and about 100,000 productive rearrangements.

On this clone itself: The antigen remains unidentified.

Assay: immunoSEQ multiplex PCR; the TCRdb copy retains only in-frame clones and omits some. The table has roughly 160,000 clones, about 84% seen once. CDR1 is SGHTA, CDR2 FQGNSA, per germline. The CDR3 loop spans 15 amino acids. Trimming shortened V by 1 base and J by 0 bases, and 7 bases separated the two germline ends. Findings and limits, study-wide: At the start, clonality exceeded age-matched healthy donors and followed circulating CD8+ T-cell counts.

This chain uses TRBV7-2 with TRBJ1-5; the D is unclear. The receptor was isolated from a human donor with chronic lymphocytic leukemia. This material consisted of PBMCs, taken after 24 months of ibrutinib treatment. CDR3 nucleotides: TGTGCCAGCAGCTTAGTGGTTGTTAGCAATCAGCCCCAGCATTTT. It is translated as CASSLVVVSNQPQHF.